This TCR beta chain was captured by sequencing in a study of PD-1 blockade in classical Hodgkin lymphoma (dated by TCRdb to 2020 to 2022). Turning to the overall study: Nivolumab dosing was 3 mg/kg intravenously every 2 weeks, continuing until either disease progression or unacceptable toxicity. The study used CyTOF and TCR beta sequencing to define a peripheral blood immune signature of response to PD-1 blockade in classical Hodgkin lymphoma. The paper as a whole reports these results and caveats: Baseline TCR diversity was reported to be lower in newly diagnosed patients than in healthy donors and to be lower still in relapsed/refractory patients. Diversity was lower in patients who began nivolumab less than 1 year after ASCT, so these patients were left out of later analyses to avoid confounding by immune reconstitution. Among trial patients, those achieving complete response had baseline diversity similar to that of newly diagnosed patients, while diversity was significantly lower in partial responders and progressors. Only a single clinical trial cohort was studied, and what caused the repertoire differences, possibly disease activity or prior therapy, remained undefined. A significant rise by C4D1 was seen in CD4+ but not CD8+ TCR diversity (p=0.0027 vs p=0.16), with the rise being most apparent in complete responders (p=0.02).

This specimen's time point label, interpreted: cycle 4 day 1 (C4D1), after around six weeks of nivolumab. Every trial patient had relapsed after autologous stem cell transplantation, and cohorts A, B and C differed in prior brentuximab vedotin exposure. A total of roughly 60 patients with relapsed/refractory classical Hodgkin lymphoma made up the trial cohort, and each patient's best overall response was complete response, partial response or progressive disease. In the multi-cohort phase II CheckMate 205 trial, trial patients received single-agent nivolumab. An independent review committee assessed best overall response by applying the 2007 International Working Group response criteria. PBMCs from the trial were collected at three points: immediately before nivolumab initiation (C1D1), and during therapy at cycle 2 day 1 and cycle 4 day 1. After peripheral blood was drawn into 8 mL Vacutainer Cell Preparation Tubes, PBMCs were isolated by centrifugation and then cryopreserved.

Clipping removes 0 bases from V and 6 bases from J, with 7 as the unmatched junction base count. CDR1 and CDR2 were assigned from the germline V gene as SGDLS and YYNGEE. The CDR3 holds 16 amino acids from the cysteine to the phenylalanine. The read is trimmed to its CDR3 DNA, 48 bases read in frame from base 1. Genomic DNA was isolated using the Qiagen DNeasy kit from unsorted PBMCs as well as from negatively selected CD4+ and CD8+ fractions. TCR beta CDR3 regions were amplified by immunoSEQ multiplex PCR using primers annealing to V and J segments. A synthetic immune receptor repertoire was used to minimize amplification bias, and any residual bias was removed computationally once sequencing was done. The authors' pipeline ran thus. Custom Python scripts were used to quantify repertoire diversity as the Shannon entropy index. Unsorted, CD4+ and CD8+ repertoires were analyzed separately, except in combined analyses where CD4+ and CD8+ sequences were merged in silico. Clonal expansion was defined as a frequency increase of at least 2-fold after treatment compared with C1D1, and clones undetected at baseline were assigned a pseudocount of 0.5. Clones with 0 or 1 copy at C1D1 were classified as singleton clones, and clones with 2 or more copies were classified as non-singleton clones. Clones expanded in unsorted samples were labelled as CD4+, CD8+ or unknown by matching protein sequences in sorted samples from the same patient. Wilcoxon tests on paired samples were used to test diversity changes from C1D1 to C4D1. Imported from immuneACCESS, the table was reduced by TCRdb to in-frame sequences with V and J called. These copies leave out some clones; in studies compared against another copy, an unresolved V gene accounts for under half, and the cause of the remainder is not known. V and J calls and clone size are those listed in that table; D and trimming were worked out from the DNA. The sample contains around 19,000 clones, about 80% of them found a single time. The top ten constitute around 7.2% of the sample.

A word on this clone: Its antigen is not yet known. Base qualities were left out, and no much larger clone turns up one base away.

This TCR was recovered from a human donor with classical Hodgkin lymphoma. The rearranged segments are TRBV9 and TRBJ2-1, and 9 junctional nucleotides match TRBD2. The specimen was peripheral blood mononuclear cells (PBMCs), collected before the fourth cycle of nivolumab. The DNA reads TGTGCCAGCAGCGTAGGGCGGGAGGGCCTAGGCAATGAGCAGTTCTTC. It encodes CASSVGREGLGNEQFF.